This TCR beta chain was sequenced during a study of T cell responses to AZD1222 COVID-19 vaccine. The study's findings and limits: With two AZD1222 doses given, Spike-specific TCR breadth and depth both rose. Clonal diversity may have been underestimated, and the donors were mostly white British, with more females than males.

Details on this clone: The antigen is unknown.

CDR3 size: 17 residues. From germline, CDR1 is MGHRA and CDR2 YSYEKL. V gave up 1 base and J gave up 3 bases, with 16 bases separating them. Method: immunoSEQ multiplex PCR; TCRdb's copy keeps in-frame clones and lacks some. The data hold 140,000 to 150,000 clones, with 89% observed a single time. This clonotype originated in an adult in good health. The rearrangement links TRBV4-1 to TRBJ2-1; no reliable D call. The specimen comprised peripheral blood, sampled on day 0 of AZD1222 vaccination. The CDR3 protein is CASSQGPLKPLYNEQFF. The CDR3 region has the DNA TGCGCCAGCAGCCAAGGACCACTCAAACCCCTCTACAATGAGCAGTTCTTC.